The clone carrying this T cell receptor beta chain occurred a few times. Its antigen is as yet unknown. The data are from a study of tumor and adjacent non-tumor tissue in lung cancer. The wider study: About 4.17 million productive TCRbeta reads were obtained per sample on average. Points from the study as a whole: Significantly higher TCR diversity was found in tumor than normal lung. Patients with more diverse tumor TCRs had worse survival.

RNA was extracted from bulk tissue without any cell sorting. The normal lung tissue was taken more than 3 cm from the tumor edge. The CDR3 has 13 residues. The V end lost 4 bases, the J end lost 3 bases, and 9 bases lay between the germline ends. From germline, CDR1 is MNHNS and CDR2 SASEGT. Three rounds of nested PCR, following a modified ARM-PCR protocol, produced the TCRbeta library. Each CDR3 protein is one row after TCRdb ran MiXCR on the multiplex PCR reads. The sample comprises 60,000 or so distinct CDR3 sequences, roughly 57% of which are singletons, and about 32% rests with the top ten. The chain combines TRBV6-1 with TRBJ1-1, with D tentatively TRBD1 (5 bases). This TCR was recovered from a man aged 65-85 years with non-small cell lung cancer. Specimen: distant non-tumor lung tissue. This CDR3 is CASSASGYTEAFF. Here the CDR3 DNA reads TGTGCCAGCAGTGCGTCAGGGTACACTGAAGCTTTCTTT.